The 32 T cell receptor beta chains in this list originate from one sample, sequenced in a study of glioma-infiltrating T cells. Using RNA template, CDR3s of TCR alpha and beta were amplified with iRepertoire arm-PCR. TCRdb independently ran MiXCR on the multiplex PCR reads; one entry per CDR3 protein. The sample has about 410,000 distinct CDR3 sequences, less than 50% seen once; the top ten hold more than 10%. Sequencing was carried out using glioma tissue, nonneoplastic brain tissue, or PBMCs (not recorded which). The receptors here all came from a human donor with low-grade glioma or glioblastoma, undergoing nonglioma brain surgery, or in good health (not recorded which).

As concerns this clonotype: The junction differs from germline at one of its ends, possibly a read error. This rearrangement joins TRBV7-6 to TRBJ1-2; 8 positions agree with TRBD1. The CDR3 loop spans 14 amino acids. CDR1 and CDR2 (germline): SGHVS, FNYEAQ. DNA for the CDR3: TGTGCCAGCAGCCCGGACAGGGTCAGGGGTGGCTACACCTTT. It is translated as CASSPDRVRGGYTF.

This clonotype turned up a few times. The chain recombines TRBV4-2 with TRBJ1-1; D is unclear. Germline-derived CDR1 and CDR2 are LGHNA and YNFKEQ. The CDR3 loop spans 12 amino acids. V shed 1 base and J shed 10 bases, with 10 bases lying between them. CDR3 region: CASSQGPVGAFF. CDR3 nucleotides: TGTGCCAGCAGCCAAGGCCCTGTGGGAGCTTTCTTT.

For this clonotype: Possible read error: a much larger clone is one base away. The gene calls are TRBV28 and TRBJ1-1, with D perhaps TRBD1 (6 bases). Trimming left V 7 bases short and J 4 bases short, with 16 bases between. This CDR3 spans 14 amino acids. CDR1 is MDHEN, CDR2 SYDVKM, per germline. This CDR3 reads CASTLEGGCTEAFF. CDR3 DNA sequence: TGTGCCAGCACCCTGGAGGGGGGGTGCACTGAAGCTTTCTTT.

With respect to this clonotype: An end of the junction does not agree with germline; a read error may underlie this. J is TRBJ2-7 and V is TRBV4-1; D gene unclear. Germline assignment: CDR1 MGHRA and CDR2 YSYEKL. This CDR3 has 11 residues. CDR3 in DNA: TGCGCCAGCAGCCAAGGCCACGAGCAGCACTTC. Translating gives CASSQGHEQHF.

In this sample, this clonotype turned up a few times. The rearrangement joins TRBV4-2 to TRBJ2-3; the match to TRBD2 covers 7 bases. V dropped 3 bases and J dropped 1; count of bases not matched to a gene: 10. The CDR3 loop spans 17 amino acids. Germline lookup yields CDR1 LGHNA and CDR2 YNFKEQ. This chain's CDR3 is CASSHPVAGAGTDTQYF. Here the CDR3 DNA reads TGTGCCAGCAGCCATCCTGTTGCGGGAGCCGGCACAGATACGCAGTATTTT.

This chain uses TRBV20-1 with TRBJ1-2; D unclear. CDR1 and CDR2 (germline): DFQATT, SNEGSKA (reference sequence). This CDR3 is built from 12 residues. V lost 6 bases, J lost 7 bases, and 15 bases lay in between. DNA of the CDR3: TGCAGTGCCACCCGGGAAGTAGGTGGCTACACCTTC. Residues: CSATREVGGYTF.

This clonotype was seen only a few times. The V gene is TRBV7-2, the J gene TRBJ2-3; 7 bases are shared with TRBD1. Germline V gene lookup returns CDR1 SGHTA and CDR2 FQGNSA. This CDR3 comprises 18 residues. With V trimmed by 5 bases and J by 1 base, 15 bases remained unmatched. The chain's CDR3 is CASSRWANRGSGTDTQYF. CDR3 coding DNA: TGTGCCAGCAGCCGATGGGCGAACAGGGGAAGCGGCACAGATACGCAGTATTTT.

The chain recombines TRBV6-2 or TRBV6-3 with TRBJ1-5; D unclear. V was cut by 5 bases and J by 5 bases, with 13 bases left in between. The CDR3 runs to 14 residues. Germline values: CDR1 MNHEY, CDR2 SVGEGT. The CDR3 spells CASSEGKDHQPQHF. CDR3 DNA sequence: TGTGCCAGCAGTGAAGGGAAAGATCATCAGCCCCAGCATTTT.

The chain is built from TRBV12-3 or TRBV12-4 and TRBJ1-2, with D uncertain. This CDR3 has 12 amino acids. Trimming left V 6 bases short and J 4 bases short, with 9 bases between. The CDR3 region is CASRLNFYGYTF. The CDR3 bases are TGTGCCAGCAGACTAAATTTCTATGGCTACACCTTC.

A note on this clonotype: At one boundary the junction diverges from the germline segment, which might be a read error. This CDR3 is CASSLDFNTEALF. The DNA for the CDR3 is TGTGCCAGCAGCTTAGACTTCAACACTGAAGCTTTATTT. This rearrangement joins TRBV7-9 to TRBJ1-1; D not certain. This CDR3 spans 13 amino acids. The V gene's germline CDR1 is SEHNR and CDR2 FQNEAQ (reference sequence). Supplemented by reference TRBV7-9 and TRBJ1-1, the full variable domain reads DTGVSQNPRHKITKRGQNVTFRCDPISEHNRLYWYRQTLGQGPEFLTYFQNEAQLEKSRLLSDRFSAERPKGSFSTLEIQRTEQGDSAMYLCASSLDFNTEALFGQGTRLTVV.

Remarks on this clonotype: A much larger clone lies one base from this, so it may be a read error. The V call is TRBV28, the J call TRBJ2-7; unclear D gene. The CDR3 contains 16 residues. CDR1 is MDHEN, CDR2 SYDVKM, per germline. The V and J ends lost 4 bases and 0 bases respectively, with 16 bases between them. The chain's CDR3 is CASSSPERSSSYEQYF. CDR3 nucleotides: TGTGCCAGCAGTTCGCCAGAGAGGAGTAGCTCCTACGAGCAGTACTTC.

This rearrangement joins TRBV4-1 to TRBJ2-7; the match to TRBD1 covers 9 bases. In germline, CDR1 is MGHRA, CDR2 YSYEKL. The CDR3 loop spans 16 amino acids. Trimming removed 0 bases from V and 6 bases from J; junction bases left unmatched: 9. The CDR3: CASSQDLRQGGCEQYF. CDR3 in DNA: TGCGCCAGCAGCCAAGATCTAAGACAGGGGGGCTGCGAGCAGTACTTC.

This clonotype was detected ten times or more. The gene calls are TRBV20-1 and TRBJ2-3; D gene uncertain. This CDR3 comprises 14 residues. The V end was cut by 6 bases, the J end by 1 base, with 14 bases between. The germline V gene encodes CDR1 DFQATT and CDR2 SNEGSKA (reference sequence). CDR3 in DNA: TGCAGTGCCAGAAGGCAGGACGGCACAGATACGCAGTATTTT. Residues: CSARRQDGTDTQYF.

This clonotype was seen only a few times. The chain has TRBV7-2 and TRBJ2-7, with D perhaps matching TRBD2 (6 bases). With 7 bases removed from V and 3 bases from J, the gap between germline ends came to 16 bases. The CDR3 runs 14 residues. CDR1 is SGHTA and CDR2 is FQGNSA in the germline V gene. CDR3: CASNLALGFYEQYF. The CDR3 region has the DNA TGTGCCAGCAACCTAGCGCTGGGGTTCTACGAGCAGTACTTC. Supplemented by reference TRBV7-2 and TRBJ2-7, the full variable domain reads GAGVSQSPSNKVTEKGKDVELRCDPISGHTALYWYRQSLGQGLEFLIYFQGNSAPDKSGLPSDRFSAERTGGSVSTLTIQRTQQEDSAVYLCASNLALGFYEQYFGPGTRLTVT.

This clonotype was seen ten or more times. The chain recombines TRBV28 with TRBJ2-7, with a possible D match to TRBD1 (5 bases). The V end was cut by 4 bases, the J end by 6 bases, with 7 bases between. The CDR3 has 11 residues. CDR1 is MDHEN and CDR2 is SYDVKM in the germline V gene. The CDR3, as DNA: TGTGCCAGCAGTTACAGGTCCGAGCAGTACTTC. This translates into CASSYRSEQYF.

The chain carries TRBV10-3 and TRBJ2-1, with D uncertain. V lost 1 base to trimming and J lost 9 bases, with 16 bases between them. The CDR3 extends over 15 amino acids. Per the germline V gene, CDR1 is ENHRY and CDR2 is SYGVKD. The CDR3 bases are TGTGCCATCAGTGAGTTATCGAGAAAGCCGGTTGAGCAGTTCTTC. This gives the protein CAISELSRKPVEQFF.

The DNA of the CDR3 is TGTGCCAGCAGTGCGGCCTACGAGCAGTACTTC. This translates into CASSAAYEQYF. This sequence joins TRBV11-2 and TRBJ2-7; D is unclear. CDR3 length: 11 amino acids. With 6 bases removed from V and 2 bases from J, the gap between germline ends came to 5 bases. Germline V CDR1 and CDR2: SGHAT, FQNNGV.

The chain links TRBV7-2 to TRBJ2-1, with D tentatively TRBD2 (6 bases). The V gene's germline CDR1 is SGHTA and CDR2 FQGNSA. Trimming pared 1 base from V and 6 bases from J, leaving 19 bases between. The CDR3 is 17 amino acids. CDR3 loop: CASSLEGTRRGANEQFF. The CDR3 nucleotides are TGTGCCAGCAGCTTAGAGGGGACCAGACGCGGGGCCAATGAGCAGTTCTTC.

Comments on this clonotype: The CDR3 ends on some other residue instead of the conserved phenylalanine or tryptophan, so this is likely a read error. This chain joins TRBV6-1 and TRBJ2-7, with D unclear. The CDR3 is 12 residues long. CDR1 and CDR2 from the germline V gene are MNHNS and SASEGT. CDR3: CDSSFQNYEQYI. The CDR3 bases are TGTGACAGCAGTTTTCAGAACTACGAGCAGTACATC.

The gene calls are TRBV28 and TRBJ1-4; no definite D call. Germline V gene lookup returns CDR1 MDHEN and CDR2 SYDVKM. This CDR3 contains 16 residues. With 7 bases removed from V and 0 bases from J, the gap between germline ends came to 15 bases. The DNA of the CDR3 is TGTGCCAGCACCCTCCCCGGCGAAGCAACTAATGAAAAACTGTTTTTT. It yields the protein CASTLPGEATNEKLFF.

The chain employs TRBV7-6 and TRBJ2-3, with a possible D match to TRBD2 (6 bases). Trimming pared 0 bases from V and 4 bases from J, leaving 17 bases between. The CDR3 has 17 amino acids. In germline, CDR1 is SGHVS, CDR2 FNYEAQ. The CDR3 nucleotides read TGTGCCAGCAGCTTAGCAATTTCACTAGCTTCTTCAGATACGCAGTATTTT. It codes for CASSLAISLASSDTQYF.

This clonotype was counted ten times or more. The chain carries TRBV6-5 and TRBJ1-3; TRBD1 is a possible D gene (5 bases). Germline values: CDR1 MNHEY, CDR2 SVGAGI. CDR3 length equals 14 residues. V lost 1 base and J 4 bases, leaving 8 bases between the germline ends. CDR3 sequence reads: CASSYYGAGNTIYF. For the CDR3, the DNA is TGTGCCAGCAGTTACTACGGGGCCGGAAACACCATATATTTT.

As for this clonotype: A much more abundant neighbour one base away suggests this may be a read error. The genes are TRBV25-1 and TRBJ2-3, with TRBD2 identical over 10 bases. The germline CDR1 and CDR2 sequences are MGHDK and SYGVNS. The CDR3 extends over 14 amino acids. J gave up 2 bases and V 7 bases, and 3 bases lay outside the gene matches. The CDR3: CASILAGPTDTQYF. The CDR3 DNA follows: TGTGCCAGCATACTAGCGGGACCCACAGATACGCAGTATTTT.

Concerning this clonotype: This may be a read error: a much more frequent sequence differs by one nucleotide. The rearrangement links TRBV28 to TRBJ1-5; D uncertain. Per germline, CDR1 MDHEN and CDR2 SYDVKM. The CDR3 length is 14 residues. The CDR3 spells CATLIPMGNQPQNF. In DNA, the CDR3 is TGTGCCACCCTTATCCCCATGGGCAATCAGCCCCAGAATTTT.

This clonotype has a handful of counts. The chain recombines TRBV27 with TRBJ2-5, with 9 positions matching TRBD1. V lost 3 bases and J lost 4; bases outside the gene matches: 9. This CDR3 spans 16 amino acids. CDR1 and CDR2 from the germline V gene are MNHEY and SMNVEV (reference sequence). The CDR3 DNA follows: TGTGCCAGCAGTTTGCTCCGGGACAGGGCCTCAGAGACCCAGTACTTC. Translated: CASSLLRDRASETQYF.

This chain links TRBV7-2 with TRBJ2-5; 8 bases are shared with TRBD2. Germline trimming cut 3 bases from V and 3 bases from J; bases unmatched to any gene: 3. CDR3 size: 14 residues. Germline loops: CDR1 SGHTA, CDR2 FQGNSA. The CDR3 is CASSFGGRKETQYF. The CDR3 coding sequence is TGTGCCAGCAGCTTCGGCGGGAGGAAAGAGACCCAGTACTTC.

This chain connects TRBV7-2 to TRBJ2-1; 8 bases are a match to TRBD2. CDR3 length: 15 amino acids. The germline V gene has CDR1 SGHTA and CDR2 FQGNSA. Trimming took 2 bases from V and 4 from J; bases not matched to a gene: 4. The chain's CDR3 is CASSLTSGGYNEQFF. In nucleotides, the CDR3 is TGTGCCAGCAGCTTAACTAGCGGAGGATACAATGAGCAGTTCTTC.

This chain links TRBV27 with TRBJ2-3; 13 bases match TRBD2. The J segment lost 6 bases and the V segment lost 5 bases, leaving 11 bases of the junction unmatched. CDR1 is MNHEY, CDR2 SMNVEV, per germline (reference sequence). This CDR3 has 17 residues. CDR3 loop: CASSPGLAGATGDTQYF. In nucleotides, the CDR3 is TGTGCCAGCAGTCCAGGACTAGCGGGAGCGACTGGGGATACGCAGTATTTT.

This clonotype was found many times. The rearrangement joins TRBV7-9 to TRBJ1-1; no clear D gene. Germline values: CDR1 SEHNR, CDR2 FQNEAQ (reference sequence). V shed 1 base and J shed 3 bases, with 6 bases lying between them. The CDR3 is 13 residues long. CDR3 protein: CASSLDAYTEAFF. In DNA, the CDR3 is TGTGCCAGCAGCTTAGACGCGTACACTGAAGCTTTCTTT.

This clonotype was recorded once. Because it lacks the conserved phenylalanine or tryptophan at the end, this CDR3 is likely a read error. The genes are TRBV29-1 and TRBJ2-1, with D unresolved. Looked up from germline, CDR1 is SQVTM and CDR2 is ANQGSEA. The ends were cut back, 7 bases at V and 5 bases at J, with 12 bases in the middle. This CDR3 spans 12 amino acids. The chain's CDR3 is CSAETLHNEQFL. CDR3 DNA: TGCAGCGCCGAAACTCTCCACAATGAGCAGTTCCTC.

This clonotype was seen at least ten times. This chain uses TRBV25-1 with TRBJ1-2, with D perhaps matching TRBD1 (5 bases). The CDR3 extends over 13 amino acids. Germline-derived CDR1 and CDR2 are MGHDK and SYGVNS. V lost 2 bases, J lost 5 bases, and 9 bases lay in between. The CDR3 region has the DNA TGTGCCAGCAGTGAACCAGGGTTTTATGGCTACACCTTC. Translation: CASSEPGFYGYTF.

In this sample, this clonotype turned up many times. V and J are TRBV20-1 and TRBJ2-1; tentatively, D is TRBD1 (5 bases). Germline lookup yields CDR1 DFQATT and CDR2 SNEGSKA (reference sequence). V was cut by 5 bases and J by 0 bases, with 14 bases left in between. The CDR3 contains 15 residues. The DNA of the CDR3 is TGCAGTGCTTTGACCCCAGGGCTCTCCTACAATGAGCAGTTCTTC. It translates to CSALTPGLSYNEQFF.